The 9 T cell receptor beta chains below were found in one sample sequenced in a study of CD8+ T cells in alopecia areata. Extracted RNA was reverse transcribed, and the resulting cDNA served as sequencing template. Profiling relied on immunoSEQ multiplex PCR, and the TCRdb table lists in-frame clones only, not all of them. Of about 140,000 clones in the sample, roughly four fifths were seen once. Treatment meaning: oral pan-JAK inhibitor, 5-10 mg twice daily. Sequencing used CD8+ T cells sorted from blood, obtained at week 4, from a patient treated with tofacitinib. The receptors come from a human donor with alopecia areata.

The J gene is TRBJ1-2, the V gene TRBV15; D not resolved. Deletions cut 0 bases from V and 4 bases from J, with 12 bases between. Germline V gives CDR1 LNHNV, CDR2 YYDKDF (reference sequence). The CDR3 runs to 15 residues. CDR3 bases: TGTGCCACCAGCAGAGATTTGAACAGCGCCTATGGCTACACCTTC. It translates to CATSRDLNSAYGYTF.

The count of this clone is one. This chain connects TRBV7-9 to TRBJ2-1; unclear D gene. The CDR3 is made up of 15 amino acids. Trimming pared 3 bases from V and 9 bases from J, leaving 18 bases between. CDR1 is SEHNR, CDR2 FQNEAQ, per germline (reference sequence). The CDR3 loop is CASSFPTGQLGEQFF. CDR3 coding DNA: TGTGCCAGCAGCTTTCCGACTGGCCAGTTGGGTGAGCAGTTCTTC.

Only a few counts were recorded for this clone. The genes are TRBV4-3 and TRBJ2-5, with D unclear. Trimming removed 4 bases at V and 0 bases at J, with 3 bases between. This CDR3 comprises 12 residues. Per the germline V gene, CDR1 is LGHNA and CDR2 is YSLEER. CDR3: CASSPNQETQYF. The CDR3 nucleotides read TGCGCCAGCAGCCCGAACCAAGAGACCCAGTACTTC.

The chain is built from TRBV6-6 and TRBJ1-4; D is unresolved. There are 15 residues in the CDR3. The ends were cut back, 5 bases at V and 2 bases at J, with 12 bases in the middle. CDR1 is MNHNY, CDR2 SVGAGI, per germline (reference sequence). The CDR3 bases are TGTGCCAGCAGTCAAACCAGCGATACTAATGAAAAACTGTTTTTT. Residues: CASSQTSDTNEKLFF.

The V gene is TRBV7-2, the J gene TRBJ2-7; the match to TRBD2 covers 11 bases. The trim removed 5 bases at V and 4 bases at J, leaving 4 bases unmatched. Germline V CDR1 and CDR2: SGHTA, FQGNSA. CDR3 length: 14 residues. Written as DNA, the CDR3 is TGTGCCAGCAGCCCGACTAGCGGGGATTACGAGCAGTACTTC. It specifies CASSPTSGDYEQYF.

This rearrangement joins TRBV6-6 to TRBJ2-2; D unclear. The CDR3 spans 12 residues. CDR1 is MNHNY, CDR2 SVGAGI, per germline (reference sequence). The V and J ends lost 4 bases and 6 bases respectively, with 6 bases between them. In DNA form, the CDR3 reads TGTGCCAGCAGTTTCGGTGCCGGGGAGCTGTTTTTT. The encoded protein is CASSFGAGELFF.

This chain's CDR3 is CASSETGTAGVWSNYGYTF. CDR3 bases: TGTGCCAGCAGTGAAACCGGGACTGCGGGGGTCTGGAGTAACTATGGCTACACCTTC. The chain joins TRBV27 to TRBJ1-2; D possibly corresponds to TRBD1 (5 bases). The CDR3 spans 19 residues. V lost 5 bases to trimming and J lost 1 base, with 26 bases between them. Per the germline V gene, CDR1 is MNHEY and CDR2 is SMNVEV (reference sequence).

The chain links TRBV29-1 to TRBJ2-2; 8 nucleotides align to TRBD1. This CDR3 contains 13 residues. V was clipped by 7 bases and J by 4 bases; unmatched bases: 5. Germline V gene sequence: CDR1 SQVTM, CDR2 ANQGSEA. The CDR3 DNA reads as TGCAGCGCTGCTGACAGGGGCACCGGGGAGCTGTTTTTT. It encodes CSAADRGTGELFF.

V is TRBV5-6 and J is TRBJ2-7; no reliable D call. Trimming pared 3 bases from V and 4 bases from J, leaving 14 bases between. Germline values: CDR1 SGHDT, CDR2 YYEEEE. The CDR3 loop spans 14 amino acids. The CDR3 nucleotides are TGTGCCAGCAGCTCAAACCGAGCTTCGTACGAGCAGTACTTC. This codes for CASSSNRASYEQYF.